This T cell receptor beta chain was identified during a study of circulating CD8 cells and anti-PD-1 response in melanoma. Study-wide background: Nivolumab was given intravenously at 3 mg/kg every 2 weeks. Study results and caveats: Under 8% of TRB clonotypes were shared between subsets at M1.

The CDR3 contains 14 residues. Germline V gene lookup returns CDR1 SNHLY and CDR2 FYNNEI. V dropped 6 bases and J dropped 6 bases, with 17 bases sitting between them. TCR libraries were prepared from roughly 15 ng of total RNA with the QIAseq Immune Repertoire TCR panel. TCRdb used MiXCR to reprocess the reads, holding one entry per CDR3 protein. The sample contains some 270 distinct CDR3 sequences, approximately 6.9% of which appear only once. Sorting of live CD3+CD8+TCRalphabeta+ cells by PD-1 and/or TIGIT gave four subsets. This clonotype is classed as large. Its antigen is currently unknown. The chain is built from TRBV2 and TRBJ1-1, with D hard to call. The sample here was CD8+ T cells from PBMCs, taken at baseline or after one month of anti-PD-1 therapy (not recorded which). The clonotype was recovered from a human donor with melanoma. The CDR3 is CASRDVVDFPEAFF. CDR3 coding DNA: TGTGCCAGCAGGGATGTAGTGGATTTCCCTGAAGCTTTCTTT.